Reported below is one T cell receptor (beta chain). No antigen is known for it. 60 Vbeta and 13 Jbeta primers were used in PCR. This table comes from immunoSEQ multiplex PCR, and its TCRdb copy is limited to in-frame clones, with some not included. Of 200,000 or so clones in the sample, approximately 70% are singletons; the top ten hold roughly 2.5%. This sample was taken from a study of cytomegalovirus exposure and HLA in healthy donors. Study conclusions and caveats: Most observed TCR sequences were rare, whereas some public TCRs were detected in many donors.

Specimen: PBMCs. The clonotype was recovered from a man aged 35 to 55 in good health and CMV-seropositive.

The CDR3 reads CASRTKGQGITEAFF. Written as DNA, the CDR3 is TGTGCCAGCAGAACGAAGGGACAGGGGATCACTGAAGCTTTCTTT. The chain has TRBV6-5 and TRBJ1-1, with 10 bases that match TRBD1. V was pared by 6 bases and J by 4 bases, with 8 bases of the junction left unmatched. Germline V gene lookup returns CDR1 MNHEY and CDR2 SVGAGI. This CDR3 region has 15 residues.